This passage covers 11 T cell receptor beta chains from one sample sequenced in a study of T cells in localized non-small cell lung cancer. Profiled with immunoSEQ multiplex PCR; TCRdb holds only in-frame clones, not every one. The table lists approximately 50,000 clones, around 86% of them singletons. The material was PBMCs, obtained before any cancer treatment. The source is a man between 40 and 75 years old with stage II lung adenocarcinoma.

The J gene is TRBJ2-4, the V gene TRBV29-1; perhaps TRBD2 as D (5 bases). Germline CDR1 is SQVTM and CDR2 is ANQGSEA. V was cut by 5 bases and J by 2 bases, with 7 bases left in between. This CDR3 has 12 amino acids. CDR3 loop: CSVREPKNIQYF. The CDR3 nucleotides are TGCAGCGTTCGGGAACCCAAAAACATTCAGTACTTC. The whole variable domain, remainder taken from reference TRBV29-1 and TRBJ2-4, is SAVISQKPSRDICQRGTSLTIQCQVDSQVTMMFWYRQQPGQSLTLIATANQGSEATYESGFVIDKFPISRPNLTFSTLTVSNMSPEDSSIYLCSVREPKNIQYFGAGTRLSVL.

The chain recombines TRBV5-1 with TRBJ2-5; the D gene could be TRBD1 or TRBD2 (8 bases each). The V gene lost 5 bases and the J gene lost 0 bases, with 17 bases spanning the gap. The CDR3 loop spans 16 amino acids. Germline CDR1 is SGHRS and CDR2 is YFSETQ. The CDR3 DNA is TGCGCCAGCAGACTTAGCGGGACAGGTTACCAAGAGACCCAGTACTTC. Its translation: CASRLSGTGYQETQYF.

This chain uses TRBV7-2 with TRBJ2-1; D is perhaps TRBD2 (5 bases). Trimming left V 2 bases short and J 4 bases short, with 9 bases between. CDR1 SGHTA and CDR2 FQGNSA come from the germline V gene. There are 14 residues in the CDR3. CDR3 DNA sequence: TGTGCCAGCAGCTTAAGAGGGCTTTACAATGAGCAGTTCTTC. This encodes CASSLRGLYNEQFF.

This clone was recorded only once. This sequence joins TRBV5-1 and TRBJ2-3; 7 bases align to TRBD2. Germline lookup yields CDR1 SGHRS and CDR2 YFSETQ. The CDR3 is 13 residues long. The junction had 3 bases not matched to a gene; V was cut back by 4 bases and J by 4 bases. CDR3 nucleotides: TGCGCCAGCAGCCCGGGACTACCAGATACGCAGTATTTT. This encodes CASSPGLPDTQYF.

The V and J genes are TRBV6-5 and TRBJ1-3; no definite D call. The CDR3 is 14 amino acids. V dropped 6 bases and J dropped 4 bases, with 13 bases sitting between them. From germline, CDR1 is MNHEY and CDR2 SVGAGI. The CDR3 DNA reads as TGTGCCAGCAGCCAGCCGCTAGTGGGAAACACCATATATTTT. Its translation is CASSQPLVGNTIYF.

The chain employs TRBV5-4 and TRBJ1-1; no reliable D call. CDR1 SGHNT and CDR2 YYREEE come from the germline V gene (reference sequence). V lost 0 bases, J lost 5 bases, and 11 bases lay in between. CDR3 length: 14 amino acids. In nucleotides, the CDR3 is TGTGCCAGCAGCTTGGGCGAGGTAGGGACTGAAGCTTTCTTT. Amino acid sequence: CASSLGEVGTEAFF.

The chain links TRBV5-5 to TRBJ1-1; D not resolved. From germline, CDR1 is SGHKS and CDR2 YYEKEE (reference sequence). The V end was cut by 1 base, the J end by 8 bases, with 12 bases between. This CDR3 is 13 amino acids long. CDR3 coding DNA: TGTGCCAGCAGCTTGAGGCCCAACGAAGAAGCTTTCTTT. Its protein is CASSLRPNEEAFF.

This clone is a singleton in its sample. J is TRBJ2-2 and V is TRBV10-2; D is unresolved. CDR3 length: 12 residues. CDR1 and CDR2 (germline): WSHSY, SAAADI. The V end lost 2 bases, the J end lost 8 bases, and 6 bases lay between the germline ends. CDR3 sequence reads: CASSEGWGELFF. The CDR3 DNA is TGCGCCAGCAGTGAGGGGTGGGGGGAGCTGTTTTTT.

A few counts support this clone. The chain couples TRBV30 to TRBJ2-3; D unresolved. The CDR3 runs 11 residues. V lost 2 bases and J lost 10, with 10 bases in between. CDR1 and CDR2 (germline): GTSNPN, SVGIG (reference sequence). CDR3 sequence reads: CAWSSPGSQYF. DNA for the CDR3: TGTGCCTGGAGTTCCCCCGGGTCGCAGTATTTT.

V usage is TRBV7-9 and J usage is TRBJ1-2; no reliable D call. The germline gives CDR1 SEHNR, CDR2 FQNEAQ (reference sequence). Between the trimmed V and J ends, which lost 1 base and 8 bases, there was a span of 14 bases. CDR3 size: 14 residues. In DNA, the CDR3 is TGTGCCAGCAGCTTAGGCGGAGCCCTGGGCGGCTACACCTTC. Translation gives CASSLGGALGGYTF.

V usage is TRBV4-1 and J usage is TRBJ1-5; 7 bases agree with TRBD1. CDR3 length: 15 residues. The germline V gene encodes CDR1 MGHRA and CDR2 YSYEKL. The J segment lost 6 bases and the V segment lost 3 bases, leaving 8 bases of the junction unmatched. The CDR3 nucleotides read TGCGCCAGCAGCCAGTTACCAGGGGGGAGTCAGCCCCAGCATTTT. The encoded protein is CASSQLPGGSQPQHF.